This T cell receptor beta chain was found in a study of blood T cell repertoires in COVID-19. Study summary: Whether acute or convalescent, the COVID-19 samples came from the United States, Italy and Spain.

Assay: immunoSEQ multiplex PCR; the TCRdb copy retains only in-frame clones and omits some. The sample yields more than 250,000 clones, more than 70% seen once. The CDR3 is 14 residues long. With 4 bases clipped from V and 1 base from J, the junction kept 2 bases outside the gene matches. Per the germline V gene, CDR1 is ENHRY and CDR2 is SYGVKD. The V call is TRBV10-3, the J call TRBJ1-1; 8 positions agree with TRBD1. This TCR derives from a man aged 18-30 years who had recovered from COVID-19. Sequencing was performed on peripheral blood. CDR3 in DNA: TGTGCCATCAGTGTTGGGACAGGGAACACTGAAGCTTTCTTT. Residues: CAISVGTGNTEAFF.